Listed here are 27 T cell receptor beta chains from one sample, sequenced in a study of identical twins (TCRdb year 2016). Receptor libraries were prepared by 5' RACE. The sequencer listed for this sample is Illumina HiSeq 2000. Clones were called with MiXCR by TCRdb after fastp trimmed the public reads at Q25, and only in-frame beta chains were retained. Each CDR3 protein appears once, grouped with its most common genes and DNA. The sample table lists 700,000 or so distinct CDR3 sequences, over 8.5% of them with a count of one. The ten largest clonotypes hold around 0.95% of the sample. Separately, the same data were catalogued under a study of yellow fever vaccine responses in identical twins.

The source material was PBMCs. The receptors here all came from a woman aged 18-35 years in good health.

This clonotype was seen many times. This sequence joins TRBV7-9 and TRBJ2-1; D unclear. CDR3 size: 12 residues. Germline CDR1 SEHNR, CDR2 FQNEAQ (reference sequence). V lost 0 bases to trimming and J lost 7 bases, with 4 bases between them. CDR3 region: CASSLAWNEQFF. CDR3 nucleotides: TGTGCCAGCAGCTTAGCGTGGAATGAGCAGTTCTTC.

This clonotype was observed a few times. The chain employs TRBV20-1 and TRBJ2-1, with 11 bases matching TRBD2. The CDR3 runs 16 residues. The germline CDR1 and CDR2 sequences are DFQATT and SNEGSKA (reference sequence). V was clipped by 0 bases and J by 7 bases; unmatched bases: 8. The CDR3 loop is CSARDPRLAGKNEQFF. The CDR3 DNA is TGCAGTGCTAGAGACCCCCGACTAGCGGGGAAAAATGAGCAGTTCTTC.

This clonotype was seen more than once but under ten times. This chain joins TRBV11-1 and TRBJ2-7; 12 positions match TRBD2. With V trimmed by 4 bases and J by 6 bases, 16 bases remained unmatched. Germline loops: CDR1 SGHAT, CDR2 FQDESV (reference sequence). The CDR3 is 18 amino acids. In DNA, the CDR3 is TGTGCCAGCAGCTCGACTATCGGGCTAGCGGGAGGGCCAGGCGAGCAGTACTTC. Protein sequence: CASSSTIGLAGGPGEQYF.

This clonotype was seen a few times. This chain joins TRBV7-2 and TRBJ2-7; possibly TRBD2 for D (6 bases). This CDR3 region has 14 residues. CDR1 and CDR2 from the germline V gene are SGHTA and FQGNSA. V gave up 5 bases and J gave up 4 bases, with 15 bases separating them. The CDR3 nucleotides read TGTGCCAGCAGCCGAGCCGGGACTCAGTACGAGCAGTACTTC. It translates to CASSRAGTQYEQYF.

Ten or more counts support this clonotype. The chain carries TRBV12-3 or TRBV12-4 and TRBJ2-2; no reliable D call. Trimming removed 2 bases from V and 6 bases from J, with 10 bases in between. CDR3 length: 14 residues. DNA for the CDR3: TGTGCCAGCAGTTTACAGTCGCTATCCGGGGAGCTGTTTTTT. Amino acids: CASSLQSLSGELFF.

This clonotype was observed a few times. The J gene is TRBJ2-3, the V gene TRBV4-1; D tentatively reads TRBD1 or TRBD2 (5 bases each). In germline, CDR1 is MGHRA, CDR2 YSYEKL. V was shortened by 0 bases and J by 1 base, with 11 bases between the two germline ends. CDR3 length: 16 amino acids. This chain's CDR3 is CASSQEGVGGTDTQYF. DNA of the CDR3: TGCGCCAGCAGCCAAGAGGGGGTGGGTGGCACAGATACGCAGTATTTT.

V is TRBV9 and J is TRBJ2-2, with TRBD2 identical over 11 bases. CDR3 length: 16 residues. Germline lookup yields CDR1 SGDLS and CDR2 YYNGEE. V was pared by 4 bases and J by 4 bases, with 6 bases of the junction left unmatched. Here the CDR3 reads CASSHSGRAGTGELFF. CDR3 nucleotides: TGTGCCAGCAGCCATAGCGGGAGGGCTGGCACCGGGGAGCTGTTTTTT.

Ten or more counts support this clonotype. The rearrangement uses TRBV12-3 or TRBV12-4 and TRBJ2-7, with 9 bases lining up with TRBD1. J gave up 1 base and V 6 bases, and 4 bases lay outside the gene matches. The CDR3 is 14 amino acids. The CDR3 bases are TGTGCCAGCAGCTGGACAGGGGTGTCCTACGAGCAGTACTTC. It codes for CASSWTGVSYEQYF.

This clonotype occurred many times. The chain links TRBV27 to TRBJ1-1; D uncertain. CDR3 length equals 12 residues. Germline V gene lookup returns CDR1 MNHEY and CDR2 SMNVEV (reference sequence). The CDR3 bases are TGTGTCACGACAAGCATGAACACTGAAGCTTTCTTT. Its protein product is CVTTSMNTEAFF.

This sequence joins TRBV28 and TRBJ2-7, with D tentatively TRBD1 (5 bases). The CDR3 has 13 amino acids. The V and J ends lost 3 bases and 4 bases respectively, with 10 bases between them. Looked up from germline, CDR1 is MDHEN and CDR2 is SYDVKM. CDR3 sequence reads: CASSFQGMYEQYF. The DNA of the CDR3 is TGTGCCAGCAGTTTCCAGGGTATGTACGAGCAGTACTTC.

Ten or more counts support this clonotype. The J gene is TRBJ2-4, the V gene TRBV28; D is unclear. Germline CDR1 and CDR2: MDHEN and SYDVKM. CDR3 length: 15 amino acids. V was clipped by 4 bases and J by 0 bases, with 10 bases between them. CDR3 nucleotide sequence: TGTGCCAGCAGTTCTCGGGCGTTAGCCAAAAACATTCAGTACTTC. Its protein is CASSSRALAKNIQYF.

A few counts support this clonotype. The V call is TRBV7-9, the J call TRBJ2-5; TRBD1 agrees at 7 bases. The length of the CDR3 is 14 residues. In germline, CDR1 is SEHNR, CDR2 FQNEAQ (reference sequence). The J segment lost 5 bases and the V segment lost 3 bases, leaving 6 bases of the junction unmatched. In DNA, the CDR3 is TGTGCCAGCAGCTTCCAAAGGGGGCTGGAGACCCAGTACTTC. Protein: CASSFQRGLETQYF. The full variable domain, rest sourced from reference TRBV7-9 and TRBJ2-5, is DTGVSQNPRHKITKRGQNVTFRCDPISEHNRLYWYRQTLGQGPEFLTYFQNEAQLEKSRLLSDRFSAERPKGSFSTLEIQRTEQGDSAMYLCASSFQRGLETQYFGPGTRLLVL.

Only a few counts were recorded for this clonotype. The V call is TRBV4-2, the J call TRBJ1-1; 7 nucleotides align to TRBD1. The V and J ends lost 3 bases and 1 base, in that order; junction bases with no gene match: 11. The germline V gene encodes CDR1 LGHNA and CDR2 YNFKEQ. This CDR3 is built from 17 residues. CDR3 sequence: CASSQWTGLTPNTEAFF. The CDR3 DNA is TGTGCCAGCAGCCAGTGGACAGGCTTAACCCCGAACACTGAAGCTTTCTTT.

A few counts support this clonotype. CDR3 nucleotide sequence: TGCGCCAGCAGAAGTGGTGGTGTGGGCAGGACAAGCAATGAGCAGTTCTTC. This sequence encodes CASRSGGVGRTSNEQFF. J is TRBJ2-1 and V is TRBV5-1; tentative D call: TRBD1 (5 bases). Germline-derived CDR1 and CDR2 are SGHRS and YFSETQ. Trimming pared 5 bases from V and 6 bases from J, leaving 24 bases between. There are 17 residues in the CDR3.

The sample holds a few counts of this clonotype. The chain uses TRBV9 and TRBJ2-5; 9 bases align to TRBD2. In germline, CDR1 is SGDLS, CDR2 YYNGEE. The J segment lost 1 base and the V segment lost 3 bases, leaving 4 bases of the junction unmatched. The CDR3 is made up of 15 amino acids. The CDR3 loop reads CASSDSGGIQETQYF. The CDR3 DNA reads TGTGCCAGCAGCGATAGCGGGGGCATCCAAGAGACCCAGTACTTC.

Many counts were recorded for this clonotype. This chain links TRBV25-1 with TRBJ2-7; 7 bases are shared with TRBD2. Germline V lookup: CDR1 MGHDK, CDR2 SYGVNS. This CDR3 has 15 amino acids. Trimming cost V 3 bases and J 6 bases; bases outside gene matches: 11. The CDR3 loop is CASSDSQRDPSEQYF. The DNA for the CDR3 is TGTGCCAGCAGTGACTCACAGCGGGACCCGAGCGAGCAGTACTTC.

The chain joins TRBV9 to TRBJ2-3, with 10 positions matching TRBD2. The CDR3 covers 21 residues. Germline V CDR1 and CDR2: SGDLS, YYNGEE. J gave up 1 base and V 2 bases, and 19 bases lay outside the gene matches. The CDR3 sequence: CASSVQTPVAGGGRGTDTQYF. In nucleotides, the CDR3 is TGTGCCAGCAGCGTTCAAACGCCCGTAGCGGGAGGTGGCCGTGGCACAGATACGCAGTATTTT.

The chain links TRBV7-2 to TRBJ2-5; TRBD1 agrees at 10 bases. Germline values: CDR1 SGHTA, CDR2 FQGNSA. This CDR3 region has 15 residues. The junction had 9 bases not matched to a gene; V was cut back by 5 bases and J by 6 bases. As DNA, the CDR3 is TGTGCCAGCAGCCCCGGGGGACAGGGGTGGAAGACCCAGTACTTC. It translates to CASSPGGQGWKTQYF.

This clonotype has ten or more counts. The CDR3 sequence: CASSKRQIGILAKNIQYF. CDR3 nucleotides: TGTGCCAGCAGCAAGAGGCAGATAGGAATCTTAGCCAAAAACATTCAGTACTTC. The gene calls are TRBV5-6 and TRBJ2-4; D unresolved. Per germline, CDR1 SGHDT and CDR2 YYEEEE. This CDR3 region has 18 residues. Trimming cost V 4 bases and J 0 bases, with 20 bases left between them.

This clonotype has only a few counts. The CDR3 sequence: CASSVGLAGGYNEQFF. CDR3 bases: TGTGCCAGCAGCGTCGGACTAGCGGGAGGCTACAATGAGCAGTTCTTC. The chain combines TRBV7-6 with TRBJ2-1; 14 nucleotides align to TRBD2. Trimming removed 5 bases from V and 3 bases from J; junction bases left unmatched: 3. Germline V lookup: CDR1 SGHVS, CDR2 FNYEAQ. The CDR3 runs 16 residues.

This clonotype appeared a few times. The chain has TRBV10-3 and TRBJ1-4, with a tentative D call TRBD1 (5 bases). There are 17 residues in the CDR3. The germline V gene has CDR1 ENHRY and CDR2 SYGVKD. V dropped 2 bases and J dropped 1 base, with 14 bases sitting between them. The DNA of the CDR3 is TGTGCCATCAGTGAGCCGAACCGGGGGGGAACTAATGAAAAACTGTTTTTT. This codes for CAISEPNRGGTNEKLFF.

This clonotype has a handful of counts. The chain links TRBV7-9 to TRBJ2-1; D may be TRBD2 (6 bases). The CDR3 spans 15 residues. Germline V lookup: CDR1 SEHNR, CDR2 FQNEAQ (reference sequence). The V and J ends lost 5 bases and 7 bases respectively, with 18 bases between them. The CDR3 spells CASSLLSAGRNEQFF. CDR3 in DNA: TGTGCCAGCAGCCTCCTAAGTGCAGGGAGGAATGAGCAGTTCTTC.

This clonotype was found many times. CDR3 bases: TGCGCCAGCAGCGGGCGTTCGGGACAGGCGTACTACGAGCAGTACTTC. Amino acids: CASSGRSGQAYYEQYF. V and J are TRBV5-1 and TRBJ2-7; 8 nucleotides line up with TRBD1. This CDR3 comprises 16 residues. The V and J ends lost 4 bases and 3 bases, in that order; junction bases with no gene match: 12. In germline, CDR1 is SGHRS, CDR2 YFSETQ.

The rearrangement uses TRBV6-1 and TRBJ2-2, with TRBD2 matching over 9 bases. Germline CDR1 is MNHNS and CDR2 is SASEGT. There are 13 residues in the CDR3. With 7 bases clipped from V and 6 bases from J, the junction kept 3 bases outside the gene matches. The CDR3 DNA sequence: TGTGCCAGCATGCTAGCGGGACCCGGGGAGCTGTTTTTT. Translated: CASMLAGPGELFF.

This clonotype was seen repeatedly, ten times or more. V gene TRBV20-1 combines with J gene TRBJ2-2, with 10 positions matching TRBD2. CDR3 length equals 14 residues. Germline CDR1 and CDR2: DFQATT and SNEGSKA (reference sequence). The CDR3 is CSARLAGNTGELFF. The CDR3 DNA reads TGCAGCGCGAGACTAGCGGGGAACACCGGGGAGCTGTTTTTT.

In nucleotides, the CDR3 is TGTGCCAGCAGTTCGGGAGCTGGGGCCAACGTCCTGACTTTC. This translates into CASSSGAGANVLTF. The chain recombines TRBV27 with TRBJ2-6; D is perhaps TRBD2 (6 bases). From germline, CDR1 is MNHEY and CDR2 SMNVEV (reference sequence). V was pared by 4 bases and J by 2 bases, with 6 bases between. The CDR3 consists of 14 residues.

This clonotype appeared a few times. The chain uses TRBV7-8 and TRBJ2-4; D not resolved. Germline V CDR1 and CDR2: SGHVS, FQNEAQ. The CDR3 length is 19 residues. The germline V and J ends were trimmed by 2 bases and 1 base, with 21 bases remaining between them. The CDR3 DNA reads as TGTGCCAGCAGCTTACTTCGGGTTCCCCCAGCCGGGGCCAAAAACATTCAGTACTTC. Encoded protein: CASSLLRVPPAGAKNIQYF.